This T cell receptor (beta chain) appears in the sequencing data of a study of CD8 T cells in Susac syndrome. Reverse transcription of roughly 0.5 to 1 ug RNA was performed with random hexamers. MiXCR, run by TCRdb on the immunoSEQ multiplex PCR reads, gives a single entry per CDR3 protein. Seen here are 160,000 or so distinct CDR3 sequences, under 95% observed once, and the top ten hold approximately 0.073%. This CDR3 is built from 15 residues. Germline lookup yields CDR1 SGHRS and CDR2 YFSETQ. V was cut by 4 bases and J by 1 base, with 15 bases left in between. The CD8+ and CD4+ T cells were negatively isolated, with the TEMRA cells enriched by FACS.

The V gene is TRBV5-1, the J gene TRBJ2-7; D possibly corresponds to TRBD2 (6 bases). The source of this sequence is a human donor in good health. Sequences were obtained from CD4+ T cells from PBMCs. CDR3 nucleotide sequence: TGCGCCAGCAGCCTTATTGAGGGGAGGTCCTACGAGCAGTACTTC. Protein product: CASSLIEGRSYEQYF.